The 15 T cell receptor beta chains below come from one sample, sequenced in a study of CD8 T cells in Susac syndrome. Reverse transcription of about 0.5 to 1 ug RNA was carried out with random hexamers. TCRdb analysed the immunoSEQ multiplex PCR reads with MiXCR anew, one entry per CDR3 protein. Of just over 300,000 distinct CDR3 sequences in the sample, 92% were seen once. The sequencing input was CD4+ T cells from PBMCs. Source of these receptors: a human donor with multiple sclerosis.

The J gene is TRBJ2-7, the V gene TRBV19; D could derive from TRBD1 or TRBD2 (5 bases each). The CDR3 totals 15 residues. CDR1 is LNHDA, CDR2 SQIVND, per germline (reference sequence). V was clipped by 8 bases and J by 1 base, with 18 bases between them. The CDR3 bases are TGTGCCAGTGCAACGAGGGGTCATGGGTCCTACGAGCAGTACTTC. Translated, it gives CASATRGHGSYEQYF. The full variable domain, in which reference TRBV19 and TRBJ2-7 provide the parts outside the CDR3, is DGGITQSPKYLFRKEGQNVTLSCEQNLNHDAMYWYRQDPGQGLRLIYYSQIVNDFQKGDIAEGYSVSREKKESFPLTVTSAQKNPTAFYLCASATRGHGSYEQYFGPGTRLTVT.

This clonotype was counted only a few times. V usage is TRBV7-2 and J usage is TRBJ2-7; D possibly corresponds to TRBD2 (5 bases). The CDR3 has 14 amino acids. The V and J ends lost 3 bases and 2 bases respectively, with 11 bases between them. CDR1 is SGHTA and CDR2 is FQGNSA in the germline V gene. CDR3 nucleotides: TGTGCCAGCAGCTTTTACGGACTTACCTACGAGCAGTACTTC. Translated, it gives CASSFYGLTYEQYF.

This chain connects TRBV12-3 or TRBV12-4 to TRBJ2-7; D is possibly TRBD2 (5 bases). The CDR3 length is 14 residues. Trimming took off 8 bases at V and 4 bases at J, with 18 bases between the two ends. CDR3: CASSPPGRGYEQYF. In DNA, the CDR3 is TGTGCCAGCTCTCCCCCAGGCCGAGGGTACGAGCAGTACTTC.

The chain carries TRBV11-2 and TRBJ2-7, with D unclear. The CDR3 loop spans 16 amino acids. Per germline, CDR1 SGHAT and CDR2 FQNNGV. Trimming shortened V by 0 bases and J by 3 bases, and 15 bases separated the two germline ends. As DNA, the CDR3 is TGTGCCAGCAGCTTAGACATGGGGTTAGGAAACTACGAGCAGTACTTC. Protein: CASSLDMGLGNYEQYF. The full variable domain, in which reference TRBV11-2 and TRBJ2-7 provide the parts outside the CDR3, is EAGVAQSPRYKIIEKRQSVAFWCNPISGHATLYWYQQILGQGPKLLIQFQNNGVVDDSQLPKDRFSAERLKGVDSTLKIQPAKLEDSAVYLCASSLDMGLGNYEQYFGPGTRLTVT.

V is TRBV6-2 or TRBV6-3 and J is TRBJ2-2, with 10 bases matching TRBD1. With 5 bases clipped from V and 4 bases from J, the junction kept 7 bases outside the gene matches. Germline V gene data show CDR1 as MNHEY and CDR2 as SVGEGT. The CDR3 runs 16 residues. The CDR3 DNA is TGTGCCAGCAGTCCTTGGGGACAGGGGTCCACCGGGGAGCTGTTTTTT. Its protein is CASSPWGQGSTGELFF.

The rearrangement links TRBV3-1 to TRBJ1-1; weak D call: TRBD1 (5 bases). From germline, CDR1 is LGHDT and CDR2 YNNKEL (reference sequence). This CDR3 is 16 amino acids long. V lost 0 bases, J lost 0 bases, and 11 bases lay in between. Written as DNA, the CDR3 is TGTGCCAGCAGCCAAGATTGGGGCAGGGTGAACACTGAAGCTTTCTTT. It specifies CASSQDWGRVNTEAFF.

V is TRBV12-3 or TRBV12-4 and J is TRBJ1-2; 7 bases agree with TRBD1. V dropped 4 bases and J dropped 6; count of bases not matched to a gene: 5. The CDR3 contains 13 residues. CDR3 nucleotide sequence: TGTGCCAGCAGTTCCGGGACAGAGAATGGCTACACCTTC. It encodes CASSSGTENGYTF.

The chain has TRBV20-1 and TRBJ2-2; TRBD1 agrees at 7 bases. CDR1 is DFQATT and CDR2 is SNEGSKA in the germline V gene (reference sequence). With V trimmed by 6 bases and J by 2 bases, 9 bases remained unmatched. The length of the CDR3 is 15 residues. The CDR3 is CSASRQGPNTGELFF. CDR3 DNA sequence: TGCAGTGCCTCCAGACAGGGACCTAACACCGGGGAGCTGTTTTTT.

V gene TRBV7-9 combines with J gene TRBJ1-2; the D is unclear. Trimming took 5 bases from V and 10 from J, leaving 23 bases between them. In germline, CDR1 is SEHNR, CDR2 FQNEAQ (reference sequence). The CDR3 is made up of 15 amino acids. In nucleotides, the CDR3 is TGTGCCAGCAGCCCCGGACGGACGGCCCTCGCCCTCTACACCTTC. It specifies CASSPGRTALALYTF.

CDR3: CASRPNPGTNYGYTF. CDR3 DNA sequence: TGTGCCAGCCGACCAAACCCCGGGACAAACTATGGCTACACCTTC. This sequence joins TRBV7-2 and TRBJ1-2; TRBD1 is a possible D gene (6 bases). The CDR3 is made up of 15 amino acids. V shed 8 bases and J shed 2 bases, with 18 bases lying between them. The V gene's germline CDR1 is SGHTA and CDR2 FQGNSA. Drawing the rest from reference TRBV7-2 and TRBJ1-2, the complete variable domain is GAGVSQSPSNKVTEKGKDVELRCDPISGHTALYWYRQSLGQGLEFLIYFQGNSAPDKSGLPSDRFSAERTGGSVSTLTIQRTQQEDSAVYLCASRPNPGTNYGYTFGSGTRLTVV.

The CDR3: CASSQNDNRNRKAFF. In nucleotides, the CDR3 is TGCGCCAGCAGCCAAAACGACAATCGTAACCGGAAGGCTTTCTTT. The rearrangement links TRBV4-1 to TRBJ1-1; D gene unclear. The CDR3 spans 15 residues. Trimming removed 2 bases from V and 11 bases from J, with 21 bases in between. Germline CDR1 MGHRA, CDR2 YSYEKL.

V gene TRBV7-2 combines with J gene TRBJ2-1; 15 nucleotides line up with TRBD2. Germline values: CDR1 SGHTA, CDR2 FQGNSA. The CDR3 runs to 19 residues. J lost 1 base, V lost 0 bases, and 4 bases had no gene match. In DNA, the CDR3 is TGTGCCAGCAGCTTAGCCCCCGGGACTAGCGGGAGGTCCTACAATGAGCAGTTCTTC. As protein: CASSLAPGTSGRSYNEQFF. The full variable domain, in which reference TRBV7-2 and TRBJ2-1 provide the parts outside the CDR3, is GAGVSQSPSNKVTEKGKDVELRCDPISGHTALYWYRQSLGQGLEFLIYFQGNSAPDKSGLPSDRFSAERTGGSVSTLTIQRTQQEDSAVYLCASSLAPGTSGRSYNEQFFGPGTRLTVL.

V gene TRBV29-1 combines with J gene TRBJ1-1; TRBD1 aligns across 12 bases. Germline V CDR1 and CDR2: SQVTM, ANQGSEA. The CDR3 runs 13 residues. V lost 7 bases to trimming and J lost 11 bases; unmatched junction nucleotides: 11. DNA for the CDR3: TGCAGCGCCGGGACAGGGGGCGTGAGGTCGGCTTTCTTT. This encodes CSAGTGGVRSAFF.

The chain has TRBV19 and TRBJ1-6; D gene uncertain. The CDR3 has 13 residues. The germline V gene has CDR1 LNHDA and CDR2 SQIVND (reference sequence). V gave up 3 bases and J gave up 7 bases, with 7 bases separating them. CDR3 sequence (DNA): TGTGCCAGTAGTATTACGACAAATTCACCCCTCCACTTT. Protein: CASSITTNSPLHF.

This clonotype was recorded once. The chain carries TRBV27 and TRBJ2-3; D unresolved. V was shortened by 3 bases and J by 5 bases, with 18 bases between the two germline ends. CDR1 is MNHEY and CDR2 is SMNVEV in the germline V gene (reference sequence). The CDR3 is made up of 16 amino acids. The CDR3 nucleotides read TGTGCCAGCAGTTTTCAATTCCCAAGGGTCGGAGATACGCAGTATTTT. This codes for CASSFQFPRVGDTQYF.